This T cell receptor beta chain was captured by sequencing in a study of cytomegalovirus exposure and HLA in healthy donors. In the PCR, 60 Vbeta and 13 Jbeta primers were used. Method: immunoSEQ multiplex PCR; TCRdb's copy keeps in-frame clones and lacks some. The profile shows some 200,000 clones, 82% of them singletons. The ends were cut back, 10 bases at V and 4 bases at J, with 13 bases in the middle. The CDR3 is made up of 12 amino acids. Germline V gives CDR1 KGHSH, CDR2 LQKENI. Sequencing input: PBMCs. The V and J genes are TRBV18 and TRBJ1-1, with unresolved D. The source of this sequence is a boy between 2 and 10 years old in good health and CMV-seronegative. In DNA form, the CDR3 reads TGTGCCACCTCCTCCTCGGGCACTGAAGCTTTCTTT. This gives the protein CATSSSGTEAFF.